This T cell receptor (beta chain) was recovered during a study of T cell changes during pregnancy in multiple sclerosis. The CDR3 runs 14 residues. Per germline, CDR1 SGHTA and CDR2 FQGNSA. Trimming stripped 6 bases from V and 7 bases from J, with 13 bases between. TCRdb's table, derived via immunoSEQ multiplex PCR, lists solely in-frame clones and lacks some. This sample carries tens of thousands of clones, almost 95% of them seen once, and the ten largest clones take approximately 2%. Sequenced here: peripheral blood, sampled after pregnancy. The clonotype was recovered from a female donor with multiple sclerosis, enrolled in a pregnancy study. The chain links TRBV7-2 to TRBJ1-6; D perhaps matches TRBD1 (6 bases). CDR3 loop: CASSVTGRNSPLHF. As DNA, the CDR3 is TGTGCCAGCAGTGTTACAGGGCGGAATTCACCCCTCCACTTT.